This T cell receptor beta chain was profiled in a study of T-cell memory formation after mild COVID-19 (dated by TCRdb to 2020 to 2022). With regard to the full study: Most TCR sequence clusters were specific to one of the two donors. Longitudinal TCRalpha and TCRbeta repertoire sequencing tracked T-cell clones expanding and contracting after mild COVID-19 in a couple of donors. The cohort comprised two young, previously healthy adult volunteers, one female and one male.

Overall study results and their limits: Only two mild cases were covered in the study, and larger cohorts including severe cases with pre-infection samples were considered necessary. Some responding clones were detected in pre-infection memory, which suggested that pre-existing cross-reactive memory T cells had joined the SARS-CoV-2 response. Balanced CD4/CD8 phenotypes were observed for clones contracting from day 15 to 85, whereas a bias towards CD4+ was observed for a second wave of clones expanding from day 15 to 37. Contracting CD4+ clones turned up mainly in the CM and EM memory subsets, whereas EMRA was where CD8+ clones were enriched. SARS-CoV-2 specificity of the second-wave clones peaking on day 37 was not confirmed.

Ficoll-Paque density gradient centrifugation was used to isolate PBMCs. A few counts support this clonotype. Its antigen is still unknown. Qualities for individual bases were not recorded, and no much larger clone is one base off. The germline V gene provides CDR1 MDHEN and CDR2 SYDVKM. The CDR3, from cysteine to phenylalanine, totals 13 residues. Only CDR3 DNA is held: 39 bases, read in frame from base 1. V is pared back by 5 bases and J by 4 bases, with 11 bases lying between the germline termini. TCRdb records Illumina NovaSeq 6000 as the sequencer. TCRalpha and TCRbeta cDNA libraries were built by 5'RACE with constant-segment primers, adding sample barcodes and unique molecular identifiers. RNA was extracted from every sample with Trizol reagent. Library amplification was performed in two PCR steps, and a second sample barcode and Illumina TruSeq adapters were introduced in the second step. The libraries were sequenced on an Illumina NovaSeq using 2 x 150 bp paired-end reads. The paper's processing steps were these. With migec v1.2.7, reads were demultiplexed and then collapsed into UMI-guided consensus sequences. With mixcr v2.1.11, UMI consensuses were aligned to TRA and TRB V and J templates and assembled into clonotypes. Expanded or contracted clonotypes were those called significant by both edgeR and NoisET, with noise models trained on biological replicates. For edgeR calls, the thresholds were a false discovery rate-adjusted p below 0.01 and a log2 fold-change of 1. As an exploratory analysis of dynamics, max-normalized trajectories of the 1000 most abundant clonotypes were examined with PCA combined with hierarchical clustering. Separately sequenced CD4+ and CD8+ repertoires were used to assign a CD4 or CD8 phenotype to each responding clone. TCRdb itself trimmed the public reads at Q25 with fastp, ran MiXCR and retained productive beta chains. Records with the same CDR3 protein are collapsed into one entry carrying the most frequent genes and DNA. The V and J calls were determined by TCRdb, not by the authors. The sample table lists approximately 350,000 distinct CDR3 sequences, 10% to 15% of them with a count of one. About 21% of the sample is in the top ten clones.

This receptor chain uses TRBV28 and TRBJ1-2; too little of a D gene remains to name it. Sequencing was carried out using PBMCs or a T cell subset sorted from them (not recorded which). This clonotype was sampled from a man in his late teens or twenties who had mild COVID-19 (a few samples of this study predate the infection). The sample titles of this study are shuffled in the database, so cell type and time point are left out; the donor was told from shared clones. The CDR3 protein sequence reads: CASSLPRGYGYTF. The bases are TGTGCCAGCAGTCTCCCCCGAGGCTATGGCTACACCTTC.